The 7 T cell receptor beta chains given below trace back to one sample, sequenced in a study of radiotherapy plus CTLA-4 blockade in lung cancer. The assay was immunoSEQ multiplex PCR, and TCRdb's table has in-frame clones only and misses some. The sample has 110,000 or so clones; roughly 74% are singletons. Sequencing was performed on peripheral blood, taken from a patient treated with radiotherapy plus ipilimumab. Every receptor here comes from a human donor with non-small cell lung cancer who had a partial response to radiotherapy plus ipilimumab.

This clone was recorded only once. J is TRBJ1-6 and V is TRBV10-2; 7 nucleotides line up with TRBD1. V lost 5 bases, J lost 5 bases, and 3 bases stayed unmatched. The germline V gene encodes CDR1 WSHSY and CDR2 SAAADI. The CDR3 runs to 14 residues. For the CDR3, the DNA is TGCGCCAGCAGTAGACAGGGAGATAATTCACCCCTCCACTTT. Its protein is CASSRQGDNSPLHF.

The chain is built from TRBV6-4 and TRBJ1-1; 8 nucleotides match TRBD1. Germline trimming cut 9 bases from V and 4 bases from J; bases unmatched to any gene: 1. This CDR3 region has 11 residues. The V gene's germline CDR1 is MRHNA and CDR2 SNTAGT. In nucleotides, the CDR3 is TGTGCCAGAGACAGGGGCACTGAAGCTTTCTTT. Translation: CARDRGTEAFF.

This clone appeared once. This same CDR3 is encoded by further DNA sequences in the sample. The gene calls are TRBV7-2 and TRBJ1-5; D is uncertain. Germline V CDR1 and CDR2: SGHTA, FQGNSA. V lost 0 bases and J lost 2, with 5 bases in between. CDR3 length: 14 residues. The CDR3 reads CASSLARGNQPQHF. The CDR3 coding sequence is TGTGCCAGCAGCTTAGCTCGGGGCAATCAGCCCCAGCATTTT.

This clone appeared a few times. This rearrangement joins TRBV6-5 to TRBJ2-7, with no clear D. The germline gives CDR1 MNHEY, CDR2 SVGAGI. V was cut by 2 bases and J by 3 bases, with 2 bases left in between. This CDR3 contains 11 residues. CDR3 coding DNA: TGTGCCAGCAGTTACCGCTACGAGCAGTACTTC. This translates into CASSYRYEQYF.

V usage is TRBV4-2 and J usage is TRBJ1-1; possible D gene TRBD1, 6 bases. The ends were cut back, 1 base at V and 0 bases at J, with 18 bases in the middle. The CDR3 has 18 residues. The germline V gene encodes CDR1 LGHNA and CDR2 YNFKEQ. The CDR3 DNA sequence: TGTGCCAGCAGCCAAGCCGTGGGGGGGGCGAGATTGAACACTGAAGCTTTCTTT. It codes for CASSQAVGGARLNTEAFF.

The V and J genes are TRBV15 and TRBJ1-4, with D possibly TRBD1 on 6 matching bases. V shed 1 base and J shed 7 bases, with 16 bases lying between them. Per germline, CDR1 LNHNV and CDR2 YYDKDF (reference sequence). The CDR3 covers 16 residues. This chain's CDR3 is CATSRVGAYMGEKLFF. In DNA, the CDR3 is TGTGCCACCAGCAGAGTGGGGGCTTATATGGGTGAAAAACTGTTTTTT.

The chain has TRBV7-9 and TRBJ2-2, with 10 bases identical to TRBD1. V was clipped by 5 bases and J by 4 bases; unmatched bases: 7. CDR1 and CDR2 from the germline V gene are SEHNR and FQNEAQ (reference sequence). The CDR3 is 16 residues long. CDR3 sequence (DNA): TGTGCCAGCAGCCCAGACAGGGGGCGTATCACCGGGGAGCTGTTTTTT. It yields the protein CASSPDRGRITGELFF.